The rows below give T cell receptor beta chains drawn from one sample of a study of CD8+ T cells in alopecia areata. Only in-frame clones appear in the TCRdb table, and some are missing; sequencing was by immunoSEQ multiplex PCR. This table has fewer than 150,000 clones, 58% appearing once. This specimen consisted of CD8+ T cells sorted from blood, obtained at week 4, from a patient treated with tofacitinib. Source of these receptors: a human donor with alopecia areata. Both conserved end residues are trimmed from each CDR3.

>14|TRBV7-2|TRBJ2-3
ASSLVGGGSTDTQY
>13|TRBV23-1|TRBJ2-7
ASSFGEGTTLEQY
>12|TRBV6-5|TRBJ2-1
ASSSGGVYNEQF
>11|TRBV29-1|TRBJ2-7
SVPGQGSYEQY
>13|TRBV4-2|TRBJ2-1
ASSQERGGSNEQF
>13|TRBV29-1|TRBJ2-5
SVEGASGGLETQY
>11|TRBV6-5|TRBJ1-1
ASSYSKLGEAF
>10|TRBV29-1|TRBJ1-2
SVEGAHYGYT
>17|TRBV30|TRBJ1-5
AWPQTLRRMRNSNQPQH
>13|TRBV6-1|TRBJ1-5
ASTEGQDGVQPQH
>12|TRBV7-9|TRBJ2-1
ASGRANSYNEQF
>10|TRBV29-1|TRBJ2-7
SVEDLSYEQY
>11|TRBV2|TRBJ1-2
ASSVKGTYGYT
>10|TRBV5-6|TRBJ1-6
ASSGGYSPLH
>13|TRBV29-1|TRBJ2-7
SVEGTRDSSYEQY
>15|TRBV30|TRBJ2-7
AWDLLNGDRGTYEQY
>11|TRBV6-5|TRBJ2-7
ASSYPDAYEQY
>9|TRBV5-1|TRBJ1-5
ASSLEMPQH
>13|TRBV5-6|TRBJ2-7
ASSFRLQGSYEQY
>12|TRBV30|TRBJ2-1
AWGPGQGYNEQF
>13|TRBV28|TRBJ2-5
ASSFLDREQETQY
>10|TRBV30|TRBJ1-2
AWTSGGDGYT
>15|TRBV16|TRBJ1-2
ASSQSWGTGEDYGYT
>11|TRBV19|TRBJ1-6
ASQGLGNSPLH
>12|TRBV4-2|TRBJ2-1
ASSQVLAGDEQF
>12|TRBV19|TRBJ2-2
ASSNWGATGELF
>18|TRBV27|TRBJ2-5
ASSLRPTFPGATDQETQY
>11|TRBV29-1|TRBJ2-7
SVDLGPNYEQY
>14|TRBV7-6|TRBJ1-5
ASSLTAAGPDQPQH
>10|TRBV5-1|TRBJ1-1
ASRRVNTEAF
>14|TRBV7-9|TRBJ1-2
ASSLKAGQRLYGYT
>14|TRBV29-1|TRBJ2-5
SVEDLGAEIVETQY
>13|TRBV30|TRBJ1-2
AWSVPRADNYGYT
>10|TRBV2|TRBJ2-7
VVQSSPYEQY
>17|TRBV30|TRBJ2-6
AWSPHRGDLFSGANVLT
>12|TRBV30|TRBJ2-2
AQDEGRMTGELF
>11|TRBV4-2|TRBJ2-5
ASSQDTGETQY
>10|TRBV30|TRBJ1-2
AWYPGNYGYT
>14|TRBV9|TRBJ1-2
ASSVDLRDNYYGYT
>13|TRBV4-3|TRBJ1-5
ASSQDHGVNQPQH
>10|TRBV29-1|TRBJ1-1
SVGQGGTEAF
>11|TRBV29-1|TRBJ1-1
SAPTWGGTEAF
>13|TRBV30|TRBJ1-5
AWSTGTGSNQPQH
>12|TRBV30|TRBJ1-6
AWSVGQGNSPLH
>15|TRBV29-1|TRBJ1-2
SVEGPGRGHGFYGYT
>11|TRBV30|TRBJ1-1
AWMGQGNTEAF